These T cell receptor beta chains were read from a single sample in a study of shared clonotypes between healthy human individuals. The table came from immunoSEQ multiplex PCR; TCRdb's copy has only in-frame clones and leaves some out. This sample yields 110,000 or so clones, of which around 68% are seen a single time; roughly 24% belongs to the top ten. Sequenced sample: memory CD8+ T cells sorted from blood. The origin of the receptors is a woman in her 30s in good health. The CDR3 runs from the conserved cysteine through the conserved F or W. Fields, in order: V gene, J gene, clone size, D gene, CDR3 DNA, CDR3 protein. The D gene is left open where the match is weak. Size tells how often a clone was seen (once, few, many) or the class of an expanded clone, and some rows leave it out.

>TRBV7-8|TRBJ1-3|medium-sized|NA
TGTGCCAGCAGCTTGAGGGGAACAGGAAACACCATATATTTT
CASSLRGTGNTIYF
>TRBV2|TRBJ1-5|NA|NA
TGTGCCAGCAGTGAAAACAGGGTGGCTCGAGCAATCAATCAGCCCCAGCATTTT
CASSENRVARAINQPQHF
>TRBV19|TRBJ2-4|NA|TRBD1
TGTGCCAGTAGCGGGACAGCCGTAGGTAAAAACATTCAGTACTTC
CASSGTAVGKNIQYF
>TRBV9|TRBJ2-6|NA|TRBD1
TGTGCCAGCAGCACAACCCACAGGGGTGCATTATCTGGGGCCAACGTCCTGACTTTC
CASSTTHRGALSGANVLTF
>TRBV5-1|TRBJ2-7|NA|NA
TGCGCCAGCAAAAACCACGGGGGCCCCTACGAGCAGTACTTC
CASKNHGGPYEQYF
>TRBV4-2|TRBJ2-5|NA|TRBD2
TGTGCCAGCAGCTTGGGACTAGCGGAAGAGACCCAGTACTTC
CASSLGLAEETQYF
>TRBV6-4|TRBJ1-4|once|NA
TGTGCCAGCTCGGCGGGGGCTAATGAAAAACTGTTTTTT
CASSAGANEKLFF
>TRBV7-7|TRBJ1-2|NA|NA
TGTGCCAGCAGCCCGAGCGCCTATGGTACAGGGAGAGGCTACACCTTC
CASSPSAYGTGRGYTF
>TRBV9|TRBJ2-3|few|TRBD2
TGTGCCAGCAGCCCGGGACTAGCGCCACCCACAGATACGCAGTATTTT
CASSPGLAPPTDTQYF
>TRBV6-4|TRBJ2-1|NA|TRBD2
TGTGCCAGCAGTGATACCGACGGGGGGGGCTACAATGAGCAGTTCTTC
CASSDTDGGGYNEQFF
>TRBV18|TRBJ1-4|NA|TRBD1
TGTGCCAGCTCACCCGGGACAGGAGATGAAAAACTGTTTTTT
CASSPGTGDEKLFF
>TRBV13|TRBJ2-7|once|NA
TGTGCCAGCACCCCCCCCACAGGAGCCGCCTACGAGCAGTACTTC
CASTPPTGAAYEQYF
>TRBV7-2|TRBJ2-7|NA|NA
TGTGCCAGCAGCTTAGTTTCAGGGCGCCAAACCTACGAGCAGTACTTC
CASSLVSGRQTYEQYF
>TRBV6-4|TRBJ2-2|NA|NA
TGTGCCAGCAGTGACAGGACAGACACCGGGGAGCTGTTTTTT
CASSDRTDTGELFF
>TRBV28|TRBJ2-5|NA|TRBD2
TGTGCCAGCAGTTTTAGGCTAGCGGGAGAAAAGACCCAGTACTTC
CASSFRLAGEKTQYF
>TRBV27|TRBJ2-7|NA|NA
TGTGCCAGCAGTCTCCCTAACTTAAGGAGCTCCTACGAGCAGTACTTC
CASSLPNLRSSYEQYF
>TRBV14|TRBJ1-1|NA|NA
TGTGCCAGCAGCCAAGCCATCTTTCCCATGAACACTGAAGCTTTCTTT
CASSQAIFPMNTEAFF
>TRBV28|TRBJ2-4|NA|NA
TGTGCCAGCAGGTTCCCCGGGACCAAAAACATTCAGTACTTC
CASRFPGTKNIQYF
>TRBV6-1|TRBJ2-7|NA|TRBD1
TGTGCCACCGGACAGGGAGGCGAGCAGTACTTC
CATGQGGEQYF
>TRBV27|TRBJ2-1|NA|TRBD2
TGTGCCAGCAGTTTGATTACGGGGAGGGATGAGCAGTTCTTC
CASSLITGRDEQFF
>TRBV5-4|TRBJ2-1|NA|NA
TGTGCCAGCAGCTCAAGGGGAGGGGGATCCTACAATGAGCAGTTCTTC
CASSSRGGGSYNEQFF
>TRBV5-6|TRBJ1-4|few|NA
TGTGCCAGCAGCTCGATCGCAACTAATGAAAAACTGTTTTTT
CASSSIATNEKLFF
>TRBV9|TRBJ1-5|NA|NA
TGTGCCAGCAGCCCAGAGGGGGTAATCAATCAGCCCCAGCATTTT
CASSPEGVINQPQHF
>TRBV28|TRBJ1-5|once|NA
TGTGCCAGCAGTTTAGGGAGAACGGGGAATCAGCCCCAGCATTTT
CASSLGRTGNQPQHF
>TRBV9|TRBJ1-1|few|NA
TGTGCCAGCAGCTCAGGGTCCGGTGAAGCTTTCTTT
CASSSGSGEAFF
>TRBV28|TRBJ2-1|NA|NA
TGTGCCAGCAGTTTTAGCGGAGGGGACAATGAGCAGTTCTTC
CASSFSGGDNEQFF
>TRBV19|TRBJ1-5|NA|TRBD1
TGTGCCAGTAGTATCCGGGACAGGGGTTTAAATCAGCCCCAGCATTTT
CASSIRDRGLNQPQHF
>TRBV6-1|TRBJ1-1|few|NA
TGTGCCAGCAGCTCGATGGTGGAGGCTTTCTTT
CASSSMVEAFF